These 26 T cell receptor beta chains share one sample of origin, sequenced in a study of blood T cell repertoires in COVID-19. This table comes from immunoSEQ multiplex PCR, and its TCRdb copy is limited to in-frame clones, with some not included. The repertoire holds under 200,000 clones, with roughly 80% as singletons. Sequences were obtained from PBMCs or T cells enriched from blood (not recorded which). These receptors came from a man in his fifties who had recovered from COVID-19.

CDR3 nucleotides: TGCGCCAGCAGCTTGAGGGTGGGACAGAACTATGGCTACACCTTC. Its protein is CASSLRVGQNYGYTF. The chain joins TRBV5-1 to TRBJ1-2; 7 nucleotides align to TRBD1. The CDR3 covers 15 residues. Germline loops: CDR1 SGHRS, CDR2 YFSETQ. V lost 1 base and J lost 2; bases outside the gene matches: 5. The whole variable domain, remainder taken from reference TRBV5-1 and TRBJ1-2, is KAGVTQTPRYLIKTRGQQVTLSCSPISGHRSVSWYQQTPGQGLQFLFEYFSETQRNKGNFPGRFSGRQFSNSRSEMNVSTLELGDSALYLCASSLRVGQNYGYTFGSGTRLTVV.

In this sample, this clone turned up a few times. This sequence joins TRBV5-1 and TRBJ1-4, with 7 bases that match TRBD1. Germline assignment: CDR1 SGHRS and CDR2 YFSETQ. V dropped 3 bases and J dropped 1; count of bases not matched to a gene: 3. CDR3 length: 15 amino acids. CDR3 region: CASSSGGITNEKLFF. The CDR3 nucleotides are TGCGCCAGCAGCTCAGGGGGAATAACTAATGAAAAACTGTTTTTT.

This chain uses TRBV10-1 with TRBJ2-5, with 8 bases that match TRBD2. The V gene's germline CDR1 is WNHNN and CDR2 SYGVQD (reference sequence). This CDR3 region has 14 residues. V shed 2 bases and J 5 bases; nucleotides not matched to a gene: 4. The chain's CDR3 is CASSETSGWETQYF. The CDR3 DNA is TGCGCCAGCAGTGAGACTAGCGGTTGGGAGACCCAGTACTTC.

This rearrangement joins TRBV27 to TRBJ1-3; D not certain. Trimming removed 4 bases at V and 7 bases at J, with 8 bases between. Germline assignment: CDR1 MNHEY and CDR2 SMNVEV (reference sequence). The CDR3 is made up of 12 amino acids. This CDR3 is CASSSPGNTIYF. Here the CDR3 DNA reads TGTGCCAGCAGTTCCCCGGGGAACACCATATATTTT.

This chain joins TRBV11-2 and TRBJ1-5, with TRBD1 matching over 8 bases. V shed 5 bases, J shed 1 base, and the junction held 13 bases outside the gene matches. CDR1 and CDR2 (germline): SGHAT, FQNNGV. The CDR3 is made up of 18 amino acids. CDR3 nucleotide sequence: TGTGCCAGCAGCAAAGGGAACAGGGGGGTGGGGAGCAATCAGCCCCAGCATTTT. This encodes CASSKGNRGVGSNQPQHF.

This clone was seen a handful of times. The CDR3 nucleotides read TGTGCCAGCAGTGAAGCAGGGCAGGGGGGCTACAATGAGCAGTTCTTC. The encoded protein is CASSEAGQGGYNEQFF. This sequence joins TRBV2 and TRBJ2-1, with a possible D match to TRBD1 (7 bases). The CDR3 is made up of 16 amino acids. V was cut by 0 bases and J by 3 bases, with 12 bases left in between. Germline V gene sequence: CDR1 SNHLY, CDR2 FYNNEI. The entire variable domain, with the rest obtained from reference TRBV2 and TRBJ2-1, is as follows: EPEVTQTPSHQVTQMGQEVILRCVPISNHLYFYWYRQILGQKVEFLVSFYNNEISEKSEIFDDQFSVERPDGSNFTLKIRSTKLEDSAMYFCASSEAGQGGYNEQFFGPGTRLTVL.

Written as DNA, the CDR3 is TGTGCCAGCAGTTTAACCAAGGGGAGGAATGAAAAACTGTTTTTT. Its translation: CASSLTKGRNEKLFF. The V gene is TRBV27, the J gene TRBJ1-4; tentative D call: TRBD1 (5 bases). Germline V lookup: CDR1 MNHEY, CDR2 SMNVEV (reference sequence). The CDR3 runs to 15 residues. With 2 bases removed from V and 5 bases from J, the gap between germline ends came to 12 bases. Using reference TRBV27 and TRBJ1-4 for the parts outside the CDR3, the full variable domain is EAQVTQNPRYLITVTGKKLTVTCSQNMNHEYMSWYRQDPGLGLRQIYYSMNVEVTDKGDVPEGYKVSRKEKRNFPLILESPSPNQTSLYFCASSLTKGRNEKLFFGSGTQLSVL.

This clone was observed a few times. CDR3 DNA sequence: TGCAGCTCTACGGACTCGATCAATGAGCAGTTCTTC. It specifies CSSTDSINEQFF. The chain joins TRBV29-1 to TRBJ2-1, with D possibly being TRBD2 (5 bases). V was cut by 8 bases and J by 6 bases, with 14 bases left in between. The V gene's germline CDR1 is SQVTM and CDR2 ANQGSEA. The CDR3 extends over 12 amino acids.

The V and J genes are TRBV19 and TRBJ2-3, with D possibly matching TRBD2 (5 bases). Per germline, CDR1 LNHDA and CDR2 SQIVND (reference sequence). This CDR3 contains 13 residues. Trimming took off 6 bases at V and 4 bases at J, with 11 bases between the two ends. CDR3 in amino acids: CASRTRSADTQYF. Here the CDR3 DNA reads TGTGCCAGTAGAACTAGATCCGCAGATACGCAGTATTTT.

This clone was observed once. V is TRBV5-1 and J is TRBJ1-2; 7 nucleotides align to TRBD1. The J segment lost 7 bases and the V segment lost 6 bases, leaving 9 bases of the junction unmatched. The CDR3 sequence is 13 residues long. Looked up from germline, CDR1 is SGHRS and CDR2 is YFSETQ. The CDR3 DNA follows: TGCGCCAGCACCGGACAGGAGCAGTCTGGCTACACCTTC. This gives the protein CASTGQEQSGYTF. The whole variable domain, filled in from reference TRBV5-1 and TRBJ1-2, reads KAGVTQTPRYLIKTRGQQVTLSCSPISGHRSVSWYQQTPGQGLQFLFEYFSETQRNKGNFPGRFSGRQFSNSRSEMNVSTLELGDSALYLCASTGQEQSGYTFGSGTRLTVV.

This chain connects TRBV27 to TRBJ1-1; D possibly corresponds to TRBD1 (5 bases). This CDR3 spans 15 amino acids. The ends were cut back, 5 bases at V and 0 bases at J, with 13 bases in the middle. CDR1 is MNHEY and CDR2 is SMNVEV in the germline V gene (reference sequence). CDR3 in DNA: TGTGCCAGCAGTATCACTCGGGGGTTGAACACTGAAGCTTTCTTT. Translated, it gives CASSITRGLNTEAFF.

The V gene is TRBV24-1, the J gene TRBJ1-5; the D is unclear. V was clipped by 3 bases and J by 4 bases, with 12 bases between them. Germline lookup yields CDR1 KGHDR and CDR2 SFDVKD. The CDR3 runs to 15 residues. The CDR3 sequence is CATSDAGVGNQPQHF. CDR3 coding DNA: TGTGCCACCAGTGATGCGGGCGTGGGAAATCAGCCCCAGCATTTT.

CDR3 residues: CASSTGVGGQETQYF. CDR3 coding DNA: TGTGCCAGCAGCACTGGAGTGGGGGGCCAAGAGACCCAGTACTTC. The genes are TRBV6-5 and TRBJ2-5; D perhaps matches TRBD2 (6 bases). V lost 6 bases to trimming and J lost 1 base, with 15 bases between them. The CDR3 runs 15 residues. CDR1 and CDR2 (germline): MNHEY, SVGAGI.

A single count supports this clone. The CDR3 reads CASSYGSSGHSYEQYF. The CDR3, as DNA: TGTGCCAGCAGTTACGGTAGTAGCGGGCACTCCTACGAGCAGTACTTC. V is TRBV6-5 and J is TRBJ2-7, with 7 bases lining up with TRBD2. Germline CDR1 MNHEY, CDR2 SVGAGI. The CDR3 runs 16 residues. Trimming took 2 bases from V and 0 from J; bases not matched to a gene: 7.

The chain carries TRBV28 and TRBJ1-2; 8 nucleotides align to TRBD1. The germline CDR1 and CDR2 sequences are MDHEN and SYDVKM. Trimming cost V 4 bases and J 2 bases; bases outside gene matches: 0. The CDR3 contains 13 residues. CDR3 region: CASSWTGNYGYTF. CDR3 nucleotide sequence: TGTGCCAGCAGTTGGACAGGGAACTATGGCTACACCTTC.

The chain joins TRBV28 to TRBJ2-7; 8 bases agree with TRBD1. The germline V gene has CDR1 MDHEN and CDR2 SYDVKM. The J segment lost 0 bases and the V segment lost 6 bases, leaving 4 bases of the junction unmatched. This CDR3 comprises 14 residues. The CDR3 DNA reads TGTGCCAGCAGGACAGGGGTCAGCTCCTACGAGCAGTACTTC. It yields the protein CASRTGVSSYEQYF. Full variable domain (remainder filled in from reference TRBV28 and TRBJ2-7): DVKVTQSSRYLVKRTGEKVFLECVQDMDHENMFWYRQDPGLGLRLIYFSYDVKMKEKGDIPEGYSVSREKKERFSLILESASTNQTSMYLCASRTGVSSYEQYFGPGTRLTVT.

V usage is TRBV7-6 and J usage is TRBJ2-3, with 7 bases aligning to TRBD1. V lost 5 bases, J lost 2 bases, and 7 bases stayed unmatched. The CDR3 is made up of 15 amino acids. Germline V lookup: CDR1 SGHVS, CDR2 FNYEAQ. The CDR3 sequence: CASSQQTGTTDTQYF. DNA for the CDR3: TGTGCCAGCAGCCAACAGACAGGGACCACAGATACGCAGTATTTT.

The chain links TRBV4-3 to TRBJ2-2; D is uncertain. This CDR3 has 15 residues. V was trimmed by 1 base and J by 9 bases, leaving 15 bases between them. CDR1 is LGHNA, CDR2 YSLEER, per germline. This CDR3 reads CASSQVATAGRELFF. CDR3 nucleotide sequence: TGCGCCAGCAGCCAAGTGGCTACTGCAGGCCGGGAGCTGTTTTTT.

CDR3 in amino acids: CASSLVQSTGELFF. CDR3 DNA: TGTGCCAGCAGCTTAGTACAGTCCACCGGGGAGCTGTTTTTT. The chain carries TRBV7-3 and TRBJ2-2; D ambiguous. Germline CDR1 is SGHTA and CDR2 is FQGTGA. The CDR3 consists of 14 residues. Trimming took off 2 bases at V and 4 bases at J, with 8 bases between the two ends. The whole variable domain, remainder taken from reference TRBV7-3 and TRBJ2-2, is GAGVSQTPSNKVTEKGKYVELRCDPISGHTALYWYRQSLGQGPEFLIYFQGTGAADDSGLPNDRFFAVRPEGSVSTLKIQRTERGDSAVYLCASSLVQSTGELFFGEGSRLTVL.

This clone was recorded once. The chain has TRBV27 and TRBJ1-2, with TRBD1 identical over 8 bases. CDR3 size: 14 residues. Trimming removed 6 bases from V and 4 bases from J; junction bases left unmatched: 7. Germline CDR1 MNHEY, CDR2 SMNVEV (reference sequence). The CDR3 spells CASSRQGKGYGYTF. CDR3 DNA sequence: TGTGCCAGCAGCCGACAGGGGAAGGGCTATGGCTACACCTTC.

The chain joins TRBV4-2 to TRBJ1-4; D gene ambiguous. The CDR3 contains 16 residues. From germline, CDR1 is LGHNA and CDR2 YNFKEQ. V gave up 0 bases and J gave up 5 bases, with 13 bases separating them. CDR3 bases: TGTGCCAGCAGCCAAGATCCCGGGATCTCGAATGAAAAACTGTTTTTT. Amino acid sequence: CASSQDPGISNEKLFF.

This clone has only one observation. The J gene is TRBJ2-3, the V gene TRBV6-5, with a possible D match to TRBD2 (6 bases). CDR3 length: 13 amino acids. Germline V gives CDR1 MNHEY, CDR2 SVGAGI. The V and J ends lost 5 bases and 2 bases respectively, with 8 bases between them. CDR3 sequence (DNA): TGTGCCAGCAGTCGGGACTCCACAGATACGCAGTATTTT. Translation: CASSRDSTDTQYF.

This chain joins TRBV5-1 and TRBJ2-2; D is perhaps TRBD1 (6 bases). Germline lookup yields CDR1 SGHRS and CDR2 YFSETQ. CDR3 size: 16 residues. The V end lost 4 bases, the J end lost 4 bases, and 17 bases lay between the germline ends. CDR3 in DNA: TGCGCCAGCAGCCCCGGGACATCATTCCTCACCGGGGAGCTGTTTTTT. This encodes CASSPGTSFLTGELFF.

The rearrangement uses TRBV5-1 and TRBJ2-3, with 8 bases that match TRBD2. The V gene's germline CDR1 is SGHRS and CDR2 YFSETQ. Trimming at V came to 4 bases and at J to 0 bases, leaving 4 bases not matched to a gene. CDR3 length: 15 residues. CDR3 sequence reads: CASSNSGASTDTQYF. The CDR3 region has the DNA TGCGCCAGCAGCAATAGCGGGGCTAGCACAGATACGCAGTATTTT.

The gene calls are TRBV6-2 or TRBV6-3 and TRBJ1-1; D gene ambiguous. Trimming pared 6 bases from V and 3 bases from J, leaving 14 bases between. Looked up from germline, CDR1 is MNHEY and CDR2 is SVGEGT. The CDR3 is 14 residues long. The CDR3: CASSRGLDYTEAFF. CDR3 nucleotide sequence: TGTGCCAGCAGCAGAGGACTGGATTACACTGAAGCTTTCTTT.

This sequence joins TRBV15 and TRBJ2-5; TRBD1 aligns across 8 bases. The CDR3 is 16 amino acids. V was clipped by 0 bases and J by 4 bases; unmatched bases: 7. Germline lookup yields CDR1 LNHNV and CDR2 YYDKDF (reference sequence). CDR3 region: CATSRDRAGGIETQYF. DNA of the CDR3: TGTGCCACCAGCAGAGATCGGGCAGGGGGCATAGAGACCCAGTACTTC.